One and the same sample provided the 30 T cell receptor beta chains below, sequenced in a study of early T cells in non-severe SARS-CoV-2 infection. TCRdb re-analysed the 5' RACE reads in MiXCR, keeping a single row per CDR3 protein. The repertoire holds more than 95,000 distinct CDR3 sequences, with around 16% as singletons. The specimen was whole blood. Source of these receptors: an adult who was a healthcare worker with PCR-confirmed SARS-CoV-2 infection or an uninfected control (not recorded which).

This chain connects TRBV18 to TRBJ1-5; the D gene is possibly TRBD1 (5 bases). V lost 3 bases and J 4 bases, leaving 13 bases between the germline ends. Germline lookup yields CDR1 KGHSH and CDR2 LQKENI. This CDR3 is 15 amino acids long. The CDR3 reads CASSPLGGTNQPQHF. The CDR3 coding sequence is TGTGCCAGCTCACCCTTGGGGGGGACGAATCAGCCCCAGCATTTT.

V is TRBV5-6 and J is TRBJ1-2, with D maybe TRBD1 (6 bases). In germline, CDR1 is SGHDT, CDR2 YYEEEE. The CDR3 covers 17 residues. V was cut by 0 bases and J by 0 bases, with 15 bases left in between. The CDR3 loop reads CASSLGLGNRANYGYTF. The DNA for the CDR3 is TGTGCCAGCAGCTTGGGATTGGGGAACAGGGCTAACTATGGCTACACCTTC.

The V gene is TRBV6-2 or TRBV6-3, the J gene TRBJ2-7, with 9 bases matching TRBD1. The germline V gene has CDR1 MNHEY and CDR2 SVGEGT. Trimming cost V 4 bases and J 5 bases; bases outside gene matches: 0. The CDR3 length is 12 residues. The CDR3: CASSWTGDEQYF. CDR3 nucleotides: TGTGCCAGCAGTTGGACAGGGGACGAGCAGTACTTC.

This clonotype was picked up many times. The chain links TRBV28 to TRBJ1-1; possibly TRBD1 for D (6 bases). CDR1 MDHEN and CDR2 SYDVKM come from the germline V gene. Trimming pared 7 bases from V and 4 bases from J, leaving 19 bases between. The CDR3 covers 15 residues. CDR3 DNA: TGTGCCAGCACTCCCCAGAGGGGGGTAGCCACTGAAGCTTTCTTT. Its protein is CASTPQRGVATEAFF.

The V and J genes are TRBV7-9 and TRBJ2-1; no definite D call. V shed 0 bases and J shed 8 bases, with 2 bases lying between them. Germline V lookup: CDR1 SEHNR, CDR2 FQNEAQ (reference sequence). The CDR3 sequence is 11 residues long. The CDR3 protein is CASSLADEQFF. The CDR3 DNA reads TGTGCCAGCAGCTTAGCTGATGAGCAGTTCTTC.

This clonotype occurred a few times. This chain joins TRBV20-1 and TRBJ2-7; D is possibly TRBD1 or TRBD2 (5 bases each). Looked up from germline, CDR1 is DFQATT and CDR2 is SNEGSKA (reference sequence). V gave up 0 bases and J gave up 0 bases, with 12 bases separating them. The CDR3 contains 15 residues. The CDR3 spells CSARDFGTFSYEQYF. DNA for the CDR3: TGCAGTGCTAGAGACTTCGGGACCTTCTCCTACGAGCAGTACTTC.

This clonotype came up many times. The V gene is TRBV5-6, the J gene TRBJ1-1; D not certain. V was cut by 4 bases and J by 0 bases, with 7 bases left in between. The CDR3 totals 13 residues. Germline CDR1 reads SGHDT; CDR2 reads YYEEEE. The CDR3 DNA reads TGTGCCAGCAGCCCCGGACTGAACACTGAAGCTTTCTTT. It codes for CASSPGLNTEAFF.

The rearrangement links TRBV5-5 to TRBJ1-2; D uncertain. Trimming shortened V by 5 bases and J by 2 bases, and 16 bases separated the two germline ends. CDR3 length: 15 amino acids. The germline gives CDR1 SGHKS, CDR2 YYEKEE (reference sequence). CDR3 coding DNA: TGTGCCAGCAGTCCACTTGGGGTCGTCAACTATGGCTACACCTTC. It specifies CASSPLGVVNYGYTF.

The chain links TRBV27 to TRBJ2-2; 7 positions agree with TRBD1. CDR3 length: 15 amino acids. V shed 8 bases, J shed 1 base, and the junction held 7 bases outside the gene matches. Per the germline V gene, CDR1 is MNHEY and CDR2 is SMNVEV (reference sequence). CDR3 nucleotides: TGTGCCAGCGGATTGGGACAGCGGAACACCGGGGAGCTGTTTTTT. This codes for CASGLGQRNTGELFF.

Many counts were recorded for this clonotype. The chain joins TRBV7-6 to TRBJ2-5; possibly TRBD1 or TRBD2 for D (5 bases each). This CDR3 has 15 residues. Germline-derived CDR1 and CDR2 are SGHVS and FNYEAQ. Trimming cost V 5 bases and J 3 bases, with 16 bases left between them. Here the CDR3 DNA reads TGTGCCAGCAGCAAAACTAGGGGACCTAAAGAGACCCAGTACTTC. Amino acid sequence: CASSKTRGPKETQYF.

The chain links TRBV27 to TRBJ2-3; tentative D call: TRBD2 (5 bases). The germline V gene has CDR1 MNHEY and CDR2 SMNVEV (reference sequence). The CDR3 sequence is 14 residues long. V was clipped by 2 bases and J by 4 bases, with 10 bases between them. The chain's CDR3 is CASSLTRDSDTQYF. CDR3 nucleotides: TGTGCCAGCAGTTTAACGAGGGATTCAGATACGCAGTATTTT.

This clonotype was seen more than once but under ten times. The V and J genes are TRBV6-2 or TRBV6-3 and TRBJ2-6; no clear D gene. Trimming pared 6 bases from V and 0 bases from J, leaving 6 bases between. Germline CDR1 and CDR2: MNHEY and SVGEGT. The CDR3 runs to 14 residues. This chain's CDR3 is CASSRLSGANVLTF. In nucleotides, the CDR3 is TGTGCCAGCAGCCGGCTCTCTGGGGCCAACGTCCTGACTTTC.

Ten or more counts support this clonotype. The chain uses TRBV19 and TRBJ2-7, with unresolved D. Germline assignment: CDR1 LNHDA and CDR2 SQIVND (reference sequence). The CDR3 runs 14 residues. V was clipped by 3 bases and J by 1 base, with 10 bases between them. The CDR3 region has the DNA TGTGCCAGTAGTATGGCGGATTTATCCTACGAGCAGTACTTC. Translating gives CASSMADLSYEQYF.

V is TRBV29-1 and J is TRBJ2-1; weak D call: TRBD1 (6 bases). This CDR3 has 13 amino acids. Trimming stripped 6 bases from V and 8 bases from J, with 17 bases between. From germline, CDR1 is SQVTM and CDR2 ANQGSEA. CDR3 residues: CSVDYQGQDEQFF. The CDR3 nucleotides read TGCAGCGTCGATTACCAGGGGCAGGATGAGCAGTTCTTC.

CDR3 in DNA: TGTGCCAGCAGCGATCAGGGTCGCGGGGCCTATAATTCACCCCTCCACTTT. Residues: CASSDQGRGAYNSPLHF. The chain has TRBV14 and TRBJ1-6, with TRBD1 as a possible D gene (5 bases). V lost 5 bases, J lost 2 bases, and 16 bases lay in between. CDR1 is SGHDN and CDR2 is FVKESK in the germline V gene. The CDR3 extends over 17 amino acids.

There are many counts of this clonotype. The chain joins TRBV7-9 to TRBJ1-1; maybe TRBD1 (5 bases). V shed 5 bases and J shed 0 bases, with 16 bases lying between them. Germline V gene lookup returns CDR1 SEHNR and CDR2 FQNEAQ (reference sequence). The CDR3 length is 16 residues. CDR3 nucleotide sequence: TGTGCCAGCAGCCCTCAATGGGGGATCATGAACACTGAAGCTTTCTTT. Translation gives CASSPQWGIMNTEAFF.

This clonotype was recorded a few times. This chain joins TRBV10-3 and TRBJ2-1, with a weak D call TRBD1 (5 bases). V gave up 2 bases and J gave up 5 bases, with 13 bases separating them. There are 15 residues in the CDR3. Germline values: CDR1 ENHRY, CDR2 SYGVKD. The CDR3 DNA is TGTGCCATCAGTGAGGGTCTGGGGCAGAACAATGAGCAGTTCTTC. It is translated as CAISEGLGQNNEQFF.

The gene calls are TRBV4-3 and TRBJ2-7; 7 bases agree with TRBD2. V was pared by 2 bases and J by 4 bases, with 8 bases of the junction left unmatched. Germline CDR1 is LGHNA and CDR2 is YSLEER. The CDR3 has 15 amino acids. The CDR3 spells CASSQQAGALYEQYF. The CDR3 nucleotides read TGCGCCAGCAGCCAACAGGCGGGAGCTCTATACGAGCAGTACTTC.

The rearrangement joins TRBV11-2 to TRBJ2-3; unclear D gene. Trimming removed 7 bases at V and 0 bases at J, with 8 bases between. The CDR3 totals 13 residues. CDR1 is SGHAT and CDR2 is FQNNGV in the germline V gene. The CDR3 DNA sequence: TGTGCCAGCAAGGGCGGTAGCACAGATACGCAGTATTTT. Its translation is CASKGGSTDTQYF.

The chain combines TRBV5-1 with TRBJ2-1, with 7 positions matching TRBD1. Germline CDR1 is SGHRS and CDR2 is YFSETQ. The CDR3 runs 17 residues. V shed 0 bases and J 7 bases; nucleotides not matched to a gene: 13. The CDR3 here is CASSLDPQGIGSNEQFF. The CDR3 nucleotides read TGCGCCAGCAGCTTGGACCCACAGGGGATAGGGTCAAATGAGCAGTTCTTC.

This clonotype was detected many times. The CDR3, as DNA: TGTGCCAGCAGCGTAGGAGACAGCACCGGGGAGCTGTTTTTT. Residues: CASSVGDSTGELFF. J is TRBJ2-2 and V is TRBV9, with D perhaps TRBD1 (5 bases). Between the trimmed V and J ends, which lost 0 bases and 4 bases, there was a span of 7 bases. The CDR3 extends over 14 amino acids. CDR1 and CDR2 (germline): SGDLS, YYNGEE.

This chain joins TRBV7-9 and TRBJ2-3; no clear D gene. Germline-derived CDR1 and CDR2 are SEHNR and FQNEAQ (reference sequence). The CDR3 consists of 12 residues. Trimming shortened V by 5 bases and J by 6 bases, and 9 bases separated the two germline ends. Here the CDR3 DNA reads TGTGCCAGCAGCCGGGCCGGGGATACGCAGTATTTT. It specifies CASSRAGDTQYF.

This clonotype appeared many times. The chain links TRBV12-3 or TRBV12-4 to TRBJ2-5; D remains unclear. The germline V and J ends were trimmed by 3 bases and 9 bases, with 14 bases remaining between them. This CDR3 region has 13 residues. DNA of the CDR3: TGTGCCAGCAGTTTTCAACCTGCCGGAGCCCAGTACTTC. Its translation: CASSFQPAGAQYF.

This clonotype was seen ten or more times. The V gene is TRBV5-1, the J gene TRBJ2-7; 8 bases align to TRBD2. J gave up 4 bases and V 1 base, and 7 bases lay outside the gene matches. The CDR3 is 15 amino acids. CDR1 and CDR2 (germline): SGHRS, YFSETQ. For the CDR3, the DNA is TGCGCCAGCAGCTTGAAAGCGGGAGCGCTGTACGAGCAGTACTTC. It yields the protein CASSLKAGALYEQYF. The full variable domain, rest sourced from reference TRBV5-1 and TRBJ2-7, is KAGVTQTPRYLIKTRGQQVTLSCSPISGHRSVSWYQQTPGQGLQFLFEYFSETQRNKGNFPGRFSGRQFSNSRSEMNVSTLELGDSALYLCASSLKAGALYEQYFGPGTRLTVT.

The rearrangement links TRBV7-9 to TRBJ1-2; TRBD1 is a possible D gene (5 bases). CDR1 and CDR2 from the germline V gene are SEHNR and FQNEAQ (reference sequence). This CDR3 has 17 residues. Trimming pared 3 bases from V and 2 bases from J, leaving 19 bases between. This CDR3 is CASSFSGGGAPNYGYTF. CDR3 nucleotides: TGTGCCAGCAGCTTCTCTGGTGGGGGAGCCCCCAACTATGGCTACACCTTC. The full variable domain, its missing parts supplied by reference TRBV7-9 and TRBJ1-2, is DTGVSQNPRHKITKRGQNVTFRCDPISEHNRLYWYRQTLGQGPEFLTYFQNEAQLEKSRLLSDRFSAERPKGSFSTLEIQRTEQGDSAMYLCASSFSGGGAPNYGYTFGSGTRLTVV.

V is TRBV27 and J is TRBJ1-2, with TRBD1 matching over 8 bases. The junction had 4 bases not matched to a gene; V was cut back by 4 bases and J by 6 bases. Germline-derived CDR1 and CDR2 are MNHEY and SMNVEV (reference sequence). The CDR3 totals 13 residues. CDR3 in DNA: TGTGCCAGCAGTTGGGACAGGTTCAATGGCTACACCTTC. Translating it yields CASSWDRFNGYTF.

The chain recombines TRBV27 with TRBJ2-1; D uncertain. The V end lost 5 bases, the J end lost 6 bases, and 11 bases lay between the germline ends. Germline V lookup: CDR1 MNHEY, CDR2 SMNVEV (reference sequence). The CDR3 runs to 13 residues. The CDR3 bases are TGTGCCAGCAGTCTAGGAGTCGGCAATGAGCAGTTCTTC. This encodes CASSLGVGNEQFF.

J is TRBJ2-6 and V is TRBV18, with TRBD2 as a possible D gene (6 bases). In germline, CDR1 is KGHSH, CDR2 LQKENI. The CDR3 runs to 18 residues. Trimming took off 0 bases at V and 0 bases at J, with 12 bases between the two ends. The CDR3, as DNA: TGTGCCAGCTCACCACCCGGGGAGGCAGCCTCTGGGGCCAACGTCCTGACTTTC. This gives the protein CASSPPGEAASGANVLTF.

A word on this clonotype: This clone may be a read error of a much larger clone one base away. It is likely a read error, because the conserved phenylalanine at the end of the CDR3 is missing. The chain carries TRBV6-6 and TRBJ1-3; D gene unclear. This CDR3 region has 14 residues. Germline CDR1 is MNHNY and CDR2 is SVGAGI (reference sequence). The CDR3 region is CASSRTTSENTIYS. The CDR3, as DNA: TGTGCCAGCAGTCGTACAACTTCTGAAAACACCATATATTCT.

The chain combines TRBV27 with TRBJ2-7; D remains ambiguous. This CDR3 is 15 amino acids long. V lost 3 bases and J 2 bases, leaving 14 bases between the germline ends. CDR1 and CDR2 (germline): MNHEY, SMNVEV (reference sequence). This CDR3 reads CASSLKPHEAYEQYF. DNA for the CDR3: TGTGCCAGCAGTTTGAAGCCTCACGAGGCCTACGAGCAGTACTTC.